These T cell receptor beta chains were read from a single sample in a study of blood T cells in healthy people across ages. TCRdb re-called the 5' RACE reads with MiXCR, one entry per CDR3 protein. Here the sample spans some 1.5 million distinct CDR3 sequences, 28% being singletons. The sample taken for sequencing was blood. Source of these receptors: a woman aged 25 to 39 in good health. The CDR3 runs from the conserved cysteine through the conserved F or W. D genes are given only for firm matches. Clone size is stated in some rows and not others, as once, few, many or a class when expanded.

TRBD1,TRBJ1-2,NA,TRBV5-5,CASSMTGIVGYGYTF,TGTGCCAGCAGCATGACAGGGATAGTTGGCTATGGCTACACCTTC
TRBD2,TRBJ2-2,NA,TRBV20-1,CSAREPLWEGSGTGELFF,TGCAGTGCTAGAGAACCCTTGTGGGAGGGGTCAGGCACCGGGGAGCTGTTTTTT
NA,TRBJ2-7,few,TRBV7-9,CASSLVLSGRYEQYF,TGTGCCAGCAGCTTAGTCCTATCTGGAAGATACGAGCAGTACTTC
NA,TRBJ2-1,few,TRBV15,CATSRDKAGRSEQFF,TGTGCCACCAGCAGAGATAAAGCAGGGAGGAGTGAGCAGTTCTTC
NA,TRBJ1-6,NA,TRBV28,CASSILSSYNSPLHF,TGTGCCAGCAGTATCCTGAGCTCCTATAATTCACCCCTCCACTTT
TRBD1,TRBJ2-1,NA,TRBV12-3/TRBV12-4,CASSLPAGTGGPNEQFF,TGTGCCAGCAGTCTCCCTGCCGGGACAGGGGGCCCAAATGAGCAGTTCTTC
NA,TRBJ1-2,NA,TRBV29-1,CSVSGDGNYGYTF,TGCAGCGTCTCGGGGGACGGGAACTATGGCTACACCTTC
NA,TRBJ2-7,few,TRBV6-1,CASRGRRQAYEQYF,TGTGCCAGCAGGGGACGGCGACAAGCCTACGAGCAGTACTTC
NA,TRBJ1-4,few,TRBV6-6,CASSPAGTNEKLFF,TGTGCCAGCAGTCCGGCAGGGACTAATGAAAAACTGTTTTTT
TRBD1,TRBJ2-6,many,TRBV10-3,CAINPGGAGANVLTF,TGTGCCATCAATCCAGGGGGCGCTGGGGCCAACGTCCTGACTTTC
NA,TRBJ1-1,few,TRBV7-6,CASSTPGVNTEAFF,TGTGCCAGCAGCACCCCAGGAGTGAACACTGAAGCTTTCTTT
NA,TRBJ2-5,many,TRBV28,CASSLGGPQETQYF,TGTGCCAGCAGTTTAGGAGGGCCTCAAGAGACCCAGTACTTC
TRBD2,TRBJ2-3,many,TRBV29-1,CSVEVASGGGPHPTDTQYF,TGCAGCGTTGAAGTTGCTAGCGGGGGGGGCCCGCACCCTACAGATACGCAGTATTTT
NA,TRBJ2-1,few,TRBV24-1,CATGFMAGTYNEQFF,TGTGCCACCGGGTTCATGGCGGGAACCTACAATGAGCAGTTCTTC
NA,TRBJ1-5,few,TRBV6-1,CASSDEEAQHF,TGTGCCAGCAGTGACGAGGAGGCCCAGCATTTT
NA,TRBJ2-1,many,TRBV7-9,CASNRDLLYNEQFF,TGTGCCAGCAACCGGGACTTGCTTTACAATGAGCAGTTCTTC
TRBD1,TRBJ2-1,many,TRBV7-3,CASSRDRVNEQFF,TGTGCCAGCTCCCGGGACAGGGTCAATGAGCAGTTCTTC
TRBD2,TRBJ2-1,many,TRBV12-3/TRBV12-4,CASRSGIYEQFF,TGTGCCAGTAGGAGCGGGATATATGAGCAGTTCTTC
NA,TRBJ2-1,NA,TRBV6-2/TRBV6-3,CASIYRGGSYNEQFF,TGTGCCAGCATTTACAGGGGGGGCTCCTACAATGAGCAGTTCTTC
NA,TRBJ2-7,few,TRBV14,CASSRFRDSYEQYF,TGTGCCAGCAGCCGTTTCCGGGACTCGTACGAGCAGTACTTC
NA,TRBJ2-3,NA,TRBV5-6,CASSYQPYTDTQYF,TGTGCCAGCAGCTACCAACCATACACAGACACGCAGTATTTT
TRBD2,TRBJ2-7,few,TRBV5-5,CASSSEAGGREQYF,TGTGCCAGCAGCTCCGAAGCGGGAGGGAGGGAGCAGTACTTC
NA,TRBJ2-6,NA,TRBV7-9,CASSLEGWGASLSGANVLTF,TGTGCCAGCAGCTTAGAGGGGTGGGGCGCTTCCCTCTCTGGGGCCAACGTCCTGACTTTC
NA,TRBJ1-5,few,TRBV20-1,CSARAGTNNQPQHF,TGCAGTGCTAGAGCCGGGACAAATAATCAGCCCCAGCATTTT
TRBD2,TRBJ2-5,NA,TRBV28,CASSSPAGGPYQETRYF,TGTGCCAGCAGTTCACCAGCGGGAGGGCCCTACCAAGAGACCCGGTACTTC
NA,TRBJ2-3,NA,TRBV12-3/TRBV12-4,CASSPSRIAGTDTQYF,TGTGCCAGCAGTCCCTCTCGGATAGCAGGCACAGATACGCAGTATTTT
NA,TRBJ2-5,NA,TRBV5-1,CASSLEPGLQATQCF,TGTGCCAGCAGCTTGGAACCCGGACTGCAAGCGACCCAGTGCTTC
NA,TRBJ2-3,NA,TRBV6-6,CASSQLRGSRTDTQYF,TGTGCCAGCAGTCAACTACGGGGGTCACGCACAGATACGCAGTATTTT
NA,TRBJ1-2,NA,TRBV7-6,CASSNRGPYGYTF,TGTGCCAGCAGCAACCGGGGCCCCTATGGCTACACCTTC
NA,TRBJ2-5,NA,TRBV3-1,CASSQARASYKQYF,TGTGCCAGCAGCCAAGCGCGGGCGTCCTACAAGCAGTACTTC
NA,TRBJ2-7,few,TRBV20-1,CSAPGGYEQYF,TGCAGTGCGCCAGGGGGGTACGAGCAGTACTTC
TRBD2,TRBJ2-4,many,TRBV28,CASSLSGGDRVYF,TGTGCCAGCAGTTTGTCGGGAGGCGACAGAGTGTACTTC
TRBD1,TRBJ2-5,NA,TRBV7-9,CASSRGDRALRETQYF,TGTGCCAGCAGCCGGGGGGACAGGGCCCTTCGTGAGACCCAGTACTTC
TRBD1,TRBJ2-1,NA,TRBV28,CASSRDRRTYNEQFF,TGTGCCAGCAGTCGGGACAGGAGGACCTACAATGAGCAGTTCTTC
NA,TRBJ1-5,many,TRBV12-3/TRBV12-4,CASSLESNQPQHF,TGTGCCAGCAGCTTAGAGAGCAATCAGCCCCAGCATTTT
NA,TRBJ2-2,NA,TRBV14,CASSQTGRSGELFF,TGTGCCAGCAGCCAAACGGGGCGAAGCGGGGAGCTGTTTTTT
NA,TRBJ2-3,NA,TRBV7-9,CASSYGGGDTQYF,TGTGCCAGCTCCTACGGGGGAGGCGATACGCAGTATTTT
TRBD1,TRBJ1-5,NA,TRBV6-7,CASRRDRGLGSNQPQHF,TGTGCCAGCAGAAGGGACAGGGGGCTAGGGAGCAATCAGCCCCAGCATTTT
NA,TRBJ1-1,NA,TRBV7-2,CASSPALAGTEAFF,TGTGCCAGCAGCCCCGCCTTGGCCGGGACTGAAGCTTTCTTT
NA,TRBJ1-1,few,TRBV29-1,CSGEGRKGPGGAEAFF,TGCAGCGGCGAGGGGCGAAAGGGCCCGGGTGGGGCTGAAGCTTTCTTT
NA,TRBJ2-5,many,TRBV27,CASGRGRGETQYF,TGTGCCAGCGGACGGGGGCGGGGAGAGACCCAGTACTTC
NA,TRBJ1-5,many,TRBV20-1,CSAQEGNQPQHF,TGCAGTGCCCAGGAGGGTAATCAGCCCCAGCATTTT
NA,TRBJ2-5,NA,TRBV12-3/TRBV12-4,CASSFSSTRETQYF,TGTGCCAGCAGTTTCTCCTCGACCCGAGAGACCCAGTACTTC
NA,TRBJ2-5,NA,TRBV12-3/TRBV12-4,CASSSAGRGTQYF,TGTGCCAGCTCATCGGCGGGACGAGGGACCCAGTACTTC
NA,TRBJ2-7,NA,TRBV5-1,CASSLQGTFDEQYF,TGCGCCAGCAGCTTGCAGGGAACCTTCGACGAGCAGTACTTC
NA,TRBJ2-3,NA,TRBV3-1,CASSQVFDGTDTQYF,TGTGCCAGCAGCCAAGTATTTGACGGCACAGATACGCAGTATTTT
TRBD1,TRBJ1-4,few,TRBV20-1,CSASFRGSEKLFF,TGCAGTGCTAGTTTCAGGGGGAGTGAAAAACTGTTTTTT
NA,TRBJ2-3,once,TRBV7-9,CASNPTPTDTQYF,TGTGCCAGCAACCCTACTCCCACAGATACGCAGTATTTT